The 29 T cell receptor beta chains below all came from one sample that was sequenced in a study of pediatric ulcerative colitis. Repertoires were generated with immunoSEQ multiplex PCR, while TCRdb's copy carries only in-frame clones and drops some. The data show 30,000 to 40,000 clones, roughly three quarters seen once. One to two pinch biopsies were taken from the rectum during colonoscopy. The sample comprised gut tissue. The receptors were sampled from a boy aged 5-17 years with mild ulcerative colitis.

The CDR3: CASSWRRGAFGQPQHF. The CDR3 nucleotides are TGTGCCAGCAGTTGGCGGCGGGGGGCGTTCGGTCAGCCCCAGCATTTT. The rearrangement joins TRBV27 to TRBJ1-5; a weak D match, TRBD1 (6 bases). The CDR3 spans 16 residues. Trimming pared 4 bases from V and 6 bases from J, leaving 19 bases between. Germline-derived CDR1 and CDR2 are MNHEY and SMNVEV (reference sequence).

This chain connects TRBV9 to TRBJ2-3; 9 bases align to TRBD2. V was pared by 0 bases and J by 3 bases, with 8 bases of the junction left unmatched. There are 17 residues in the CDR3. CDR1 is SGDLS and CDR2 is YYNGEE in the germline V gene. The CDR3 protein is CASSVEVAGGPTDTQYF. Written as DNA, the CDR3 is TGTGCCAGCAGCGTAGAGGTGGCGGGGGGGCCAACAGATACGCAGTATTTT.

The genes are TRBV4-1 and TRBJ1-5; TRBD1 might be the D (6 bases). CDR3 length: 14 residues. V shed 0 bases and J shed 4 bases, with 7 bases lying between them. Germline CDR1 and CDR2: MGHRA and YSYEKL. CDR3 protein: CASSQDDRNQPQHF. The CDR3 DNA reads as TGCGCCAGCAGCCAAGATGACAGGAATCAGCCCCAGCATTTT.

V gene TRBV5-6 combines with J gene TRBJ2-5; D unresolved. V lost 1 base, J lost 4 bases, and 8 bases lay in between. Per germline, CDR1 SGHDT and CDR2 YYEEEE. This CDR3 spans 13 amino acids. For the CDR3, the DNA is TGTGCCAGCAGCTTGCAAGGCGTAGAGACCCAGTACTTC. Its translation: CASSLQGVETQYF.

This chain joins TRBV5-1 and TRBJ1-2, with 7 nucleotides matching TRBD1. J was trimmed by 8 bases and V by 0 bases; bases with no gene match: 4. The CDR3 sequence is 13 residues long. The germline V gene encodes CDR1 SGHRS and CDR2 YFSETQ. The CDR3 spells CASSLEGAGGYTF. CDR3 in DNA: TGCGCCAGCAGCTTGGAGGGGGCCGGGGGCTACACCTTC.

This chain links TRBV2 with TRBJ2-3, with TRBD1 identical over 10 bases. The CDR3 is 13 residues long. V lost 10 bases, J lost 3 bases, and 4 bases stayed unmatched. CDR1 SNHLY and CDR2 FYNNEI come from the germline V gene. The CDR3 DNA follows: TGTGCCACCAGACAGGGGGCAACAGATACGCAGTATTTT. Translation: CATRQGATDTQYF.

The chain links TRBV25-1 to TRBJ1-6; TRBD1 is a possible D gene (6 bases). Deletions cut 0 bases from V and 0 bases from J, with 9 bases between. This CDR3 contains 17 residues. In germline, CDR1 is MGHDK, CDR2 SYGVNS. The CDR3 DNA reads TGTGCCAGCAGTGAATACGGGGGCGTCTCCTATAATTCACCCCTCCACTTT. Its translation: CASSEYGGVSYNSPLHF.

This rearrangement joins TRBV30 to TRBJ2-7; a weak D match, TRBD1 (6 bases). Per germline, CDR1 GTSNPN and CDR2 SVGIG (reference sequence). The CDR3 sequence is 14 residues long. Trimming cost V 0 bases and J 3 bases, with 12 bases left between them. CDR3 residues: CAWSVTGMRYEQYF. The CDR3 DNA reads as TGTGCCTGGAGTGTCACAGGGATGCGCTACGAGCAGTACTTC.

V and J are TRBV5-1 and TRBJ2-1; TRBD1 agrees at 9 bases. The CDR3 has 14 residues. The V gene end was trimmed by 5 bases and the J gene end by 2 bases; junction bases not matched to a gene: 2. Germline CDR1 and CDR2: SGHRS and YFSETQ. The CDR3, as DNA: TGCGCCAGCAGAGGGGACAGGGCCTACAATGAGCAGTTCTTC. Its protein product is CASRGDRAYNEQFF.

The gene calls are TRBV9 and TRBJ2-5; a possible D gene is TRBD2 (5 bases). V was shortened by 0 bases and J by 7 bases, with 19 bases between the two germline ends. There are 16 residues in the CDR3. Germline CDR1 reads SGDLS; CDR2 reads YYNGEE. The CDR3 spells CASSVAQSWTRGTQYF. CDR3 in DNA: TGTGCCAGCAGCGTAGCTCAGAGCTGGACCCGGGGGACCCAGTACTTC.

This clone was detected once. The CDR3 loop reads CASSLVGAYSSSYEQYF. The CDR3 DNA sequence: TGCGCCAGCAGCTTGGTGGGTGCCTATTCGTCCTCCTACGAGCAGTACTTC. This chain joins TRBV5-1 and TRBJ2-7; D unclear. The germline V gene has CDR1 SGHRS and CDR2 YFSETQ. The CDR3 length is 17 residues. V shed 0 bases and J shed 0 bases, with 16 bases lying between them.

The chain carries TRBV18 and TRBJ1-1; tentatively, D is TRBD1 (5 bases). Looked up from germline, CDR1 is KGHSH and CDR2 is LQKENI. Trimming left V 8 bases short and J 1 base short, with 11 bases between. The CDR3 has 13 residues. The CDR3 nucleotides read TGTGCCAGCCGCGGGGCGGGGAACACTGAAGCTTTCTTT. This gives the protein CASRGAGNTEAFF.

Only one count was recorded for this clone. V is TRBV27 and J is TRBJ2-7; a weak D match, TRBD2 (5 bases). Per the germline V gene, CDR1 is MNHEY and CDR2 is SMNVEV (reference sequence). This CDR3 is built from 13 residues. V gave up 5 bases and J gave up 2 bases, with 10 bases separating them. In DNA, the CDR3 is TGTGCCAGCAGTACCGGGATACCCTACGAGCAGTACTTC. Protein product: CASSTGIPYEQYF.

About this clone itself: At one of its ends the junction is not consistent with the germline gene, which may arise from a read error. The chain is built from TRBV12-5 and TRBJ2-2, with D perhaps matching TRBD1 (5 bases). Germline lookup yields CDR1 LGHNT and CDR2 FRNRAP. The CDR3 runs to 14 residues. CDR3 nucleotide sequence: TGTGCTAGTGGCAAGGGGTGGAACGCCGGGGAGCTGTTTTTT. Translating gives CASGKGWNAGELFF.

The J gene is TRBJ2-2, the V gene TRBV5-6, with D possibly TRBD2 on 5 matching bases. Germline V lookup: CDR1 SGHDT, CDR2 YYEEEE. The CDR3 extends over 15 amino acids. Trimming took 4 bases from V and 9 from J, leaving 19 bases between them. CDR3 sequence reads: CASSIRGKWARELFF. The CDR3 region has the DNA TGTGCCAGCAGCATCCGGGGAAAGTGGGCCCGGGAGCTGTTTTTT.

The sample holds one count of this clone. The chain joins TRBV19 to TRBJ2-1; 8 bases fit TRBD2. This CDR3 contains 14 residues. The germline gives CDR1 LNHDA, CDR2 SQIVND (reference sequence). V was clipped by 4 bases and J by 7 bases; unmatched bases: 6. The CDR3 nucleotides are TGTGCCAGTAGTACCGGGGGGGCCTGGAATGAGCAGTTCTTC. This encodes CASSTGGAWNEQFF. Together with reference TRBV19 and TRBJ2-1, the CDR3 gives the full variable domain: DGGITQSPKYLFRKEGQNVTLSCEQNLNHDAMYWYRQDPGQGLRLIYYSQIVNDFQKGDIAEGYSVSREKKESFPLTVTSAQKNPTAFYLCASSTGGAWNEQFFGPGTRLTVL.

The V and J genes are TRBV6-5 and TRBJ2-1; the D call may be TRBD1 or TRBD2 (5 bases each). The CDR3 covers 12 residues. Trimming took off 4 bases at V and 9 bases at J, with 10 bases between the two ends. The germline V gene encodes CDR1 MNHEY and CDR2 SVGAGI. CDR3 DNA: TGTGCCAGCAGTTTGGGGGTCGGTGAGCAGTTCTTC. Translated: CASSLGVGEQFF.

The rearrangement links TRBV29-1 to TRBJ2-7, with 12 bases matching TRBD1. The CDR3 length is 13 residues. V gave up 6 bases and J gave up 3 bases; unmatched junction bases: 3. Germline CDR1 is SQVTM and CDR2 is ANQGSEA. The CDR3 DNA reads as TGCAGCGTGGGGACAGGGGGCCTCTACGAGCAGTACTTC. The encoded protein is CSVGTGGLYEQYF.

This chain connects TRBV9 to TRBJ2-3, with D tentatively TRBD1 (6 bases). The V gene's germline CDR1 is SGDLS and CDR2 YYNGEE. Trimming cost V 4 bases and J 0 bases, with 12 bases left between them. This CDR3 is built from 15 residues. The CDR3 protein is CASSPRGGSTDTQYF. The CDR3 DNA follows: TGTGCCAGCAGCCCCCGAGGGGGTAGCACAGATACGCAGTATTTT.

The chain has TRBV5-1 and TRBJ1-2, with D unclear. Germline V lookup: CDR1 SGHRS, CDR2 YFSETQ. V lost 4 bases and J 0 bases, leaving 22 bases between the germline ends. The CDR3 spans 18 residues. The CDR3 DNA reads TGCGCCAGCAGCCCGGTTGGTTTTTTCGACGGCCCTAACTATGGCTACACCTTC. This sequence encodes CASSPVGFFDGPNYGYTF. Using reference TRBV5-1 and TRBJ1-2 for the parts outside the CDR3, the full variable domain is KAGVTQTPRYLIKTRGQQVTLSCSPISGHRSVSWYQQTPGQGLQFLFEYFSETQRNKGNFPGRFSGRQFSNSRSEMNVSTLELGDSALYLCASSPVGFFDGPNYGYTFGSGTRLTVV.

The table lists this clone with a few counts. The chain joins TRBV27 to TRBJ1-6; possibly TRBD1 for D (6 bases). Trimming removed 3 bases at V and 1 base at J, with 10 bases between. The V gene's germline CDR1 is MNHEY and CDR2 SMNVEV (reference sequence). The CDR3 runs 16 residues. The CDR3 here is CASSFRRGSYNSPLHF. CDR3 DNA sequence: TGTGCCAGCAGTTTCCGCAGGGGTTCCTATAATTCACCCCTCCACTTT.

The chain recombines TRBV7-8 with TRBJ2-2; tentatively, D is TRBD2 (5 bases). Germline CDR1 is SGHVS and CDR2 is FQNEAQ. The CDR3 runs 14 residues. V was shortened by 3 bases and J by 6 bases, with 11 bases between the two germline ends. DNA for the CDR3: TGTGCCAGCAGCTTTTATTGGAGGTCCGGGGAGCTGTTTTTT. This codes for CASSFYWRSGELFF.

This chain connects TRBV7-2 to TRBJ2-7, with a tentative D call TRBD2 (6 bases). The V and J ends lost 0 bases and 1 base respectively, with 13 bases between them. Germline CDR1 and CDR2: SGHTA and FQGNSA. There are 16 residues in the CDR3. The CDR3 sequence: CASSLASGTLSYEQYF. The CDR3 nucleotides are TGTGCCAGCAGCTTAGCCTCGGGGACTTTATCCTACGAGCAGTACTTC.

This chain joins TRBV5-4 and TRBJ1-1; TRBD1 is a possible D gene (6 bases). Germline CDR1 and CDR2: SGHNT and YYREEE (reference sequence). The V end lost 0 bases, the J end lost 5 bases, and 11 bases lay between the germline ends. The CDR3 runs to 14 residues. The CDR3 nucleotides read TGTGCCAGCAGCTTGGAAGGGGGAGGAACTGAAGCTTTCTTT. Protein sequence: CASSLEGGGTEAFF.

The gene calls are TRBV19 and TRBJ2-1; the match to TRBD2 covers 7 bases. The CDR3 consists of 19 residues. The germline CDR1 and CDR2 sequences are LNHDA and SQIVND (reference sequence). J was trimmed by 0 bases and V by 1 base; bases with no gene match: 12. The CDR3 is CASSIGASGLYISYNEQFF. The CDR3 coding sequence is TGTGCCAGTAGTATAGGAGCTAGCGGACTGTATATCTCCTACAATGAGCAGTTCTTC.

The CDR3 DNA reads as TGTGCCAGCAGTTCCCGGCAGGGTAGCTCCTACAATGAGCAGTTCTTC. Protein product: CASSSRQGSSYNEQFF. This chain links TRBV6-6 with TRBJ2-1; a weak D match, TRBD1 (5 bases). CDR3 length: 16 residues. V was pared by 4 bases and J by 0 bases, with 13 bases between. Germline CDR1 and CDR2: MNHNY and SVGAGI (reference sequence).

V is TRBV4-1 and J is TRBJ2-7; no definite D call. The germline V and J ends were trimmed by 4 bases and 2 bases, with 18 bases remaining between them. The germline V gene encodes CDR1 MGHRA and CDR2 YSYEKL. The CDR3 runs 16 residues. The chain's CDR3 is CASSLLTSLLPYEQYF. The CDR3 DNA follows: TGCGCCAGCAGCCTACTGACCAGCCTGCTACCCTACGAGCAGTACTTC.

V usage is TRBV9 and J usage is TRBJ2-2, with D perhaps assigned TRBD1 or TRBD2 (5 bases each). Germline loops: CDR1 SGDLS, CDR2 YYNGEE. The CDR3 is 17 amino acids. V lost 3 bases and J 0 bases, leaving 15 bases between the germline ends. The CDR3 is CASSEPLRGANTGELFF. CDR3 sequence (DNA): TGTGCCAGCAGCGAACCCCTCCGGGGCGCGAACACCGGGGAGCTGTTTTTT.

This sequence joins TRBV29-1 and TRBJ2-5, with D tentatively TRBD2 (5 bases). The CDR3 loop spans 14 amino acids. Trimming shortened V by 6 bases and J by 3 bases, and 17 bases separated the two germline ends. CDR1 and CDR2 (germline): SQVTM, ANQGSEA. The CDR3 loop reads CSVNQKRGKETQYF. CDR3 bases: TGCAGCGTCAACCAAAAACGGGGAAAAGAGACCCAGTACTTC.